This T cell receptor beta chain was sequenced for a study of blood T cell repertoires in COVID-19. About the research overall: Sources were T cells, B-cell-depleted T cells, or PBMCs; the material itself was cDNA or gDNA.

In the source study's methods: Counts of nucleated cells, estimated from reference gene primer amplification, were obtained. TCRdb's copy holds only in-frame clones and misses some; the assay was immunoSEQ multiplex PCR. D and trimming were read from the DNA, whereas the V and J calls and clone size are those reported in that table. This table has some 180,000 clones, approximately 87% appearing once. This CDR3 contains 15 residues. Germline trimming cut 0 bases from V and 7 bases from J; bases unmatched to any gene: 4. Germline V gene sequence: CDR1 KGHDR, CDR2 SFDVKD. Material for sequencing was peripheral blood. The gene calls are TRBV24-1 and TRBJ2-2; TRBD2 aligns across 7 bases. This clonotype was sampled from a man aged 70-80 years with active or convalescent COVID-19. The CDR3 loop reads CATSDLGLAVGELFF. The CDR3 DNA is TGTGCCACCAGTGATTTGGGGCTAGCGGTCGGGGAGCTGTTTTTT.